The present T cell receptor (beta chain) was sequenced within a study of blood T cell repertoires in COVID-19. Germline CDR1 and CDR2: KGHDR and SFDVKD. The CDR3 length is 15 residues. Trimming took 3 bases from V and 8 from J; bases not matched to a gene: 7. Assay used: immunoSEQ multiplex PCR; TCRdb lists only in-frame clones, some missing. The sample lists about 140,000 clones, more than 70% occurring once. Input material: PBMCs or T cells enriched from blood (not recorded which). This receptor was obtained from a man aged 35-49 years with acute COVID-19. The chain links TRBV24-1 to TRBJ2-1, with 9 bases matching TRBD1. The CDR3 sequence: CATSDPGTGRHEQFF. The DNA of the CDR3 is TGTGCCACCAGTGATCCCGGGACAGGGAGGCATGAGCAGTTCTTC.